The source of this T cell receptor beta chain is a study of early T cells in non-severe SARS-CoV-2 infection. Across the study: From unsorted whole blood, bulk RNA was sequenced, and the chains remained unpaired. The study, taken as a whole, reports: The matching step, a VDJdb search, favored anti-spike CD8 responses and missed private and CD4 specificities.

Researchers tagged individual cDNA molecules with unique molecular identifiers. MiXCR, applied by TCRdb to the 5' RACE reads, yields one record per CDR3 protein. The table has tens of thousands of distinct CDR3 sequences, under 15% seen once; the top ten hold roughly 7%. The CDR3 has 14 residues. Germline V gene sequence: CDR1 MDHEN, CDR2 SYDVKM. The V gene lost 2 bases and the J gene lost 3 bases, with 10 bases spanning the gap. This clonotype has ten or more counts. The antigen is not known. This chain links TRBV28 with TRBJ1-2; D unclear. The sequence came from an adult who was a healthcare worker with PCR-confirmed SARS-CoV-2 infection or an uninfected control (not recorded which). Sequenced material: whole blood. The CDR3 DNA follows: TGTGCCAGCAGTTTAGGGGTATTCGACTATGGCTACACCTTC. Its protein is CASSLGVFDYGYTF.